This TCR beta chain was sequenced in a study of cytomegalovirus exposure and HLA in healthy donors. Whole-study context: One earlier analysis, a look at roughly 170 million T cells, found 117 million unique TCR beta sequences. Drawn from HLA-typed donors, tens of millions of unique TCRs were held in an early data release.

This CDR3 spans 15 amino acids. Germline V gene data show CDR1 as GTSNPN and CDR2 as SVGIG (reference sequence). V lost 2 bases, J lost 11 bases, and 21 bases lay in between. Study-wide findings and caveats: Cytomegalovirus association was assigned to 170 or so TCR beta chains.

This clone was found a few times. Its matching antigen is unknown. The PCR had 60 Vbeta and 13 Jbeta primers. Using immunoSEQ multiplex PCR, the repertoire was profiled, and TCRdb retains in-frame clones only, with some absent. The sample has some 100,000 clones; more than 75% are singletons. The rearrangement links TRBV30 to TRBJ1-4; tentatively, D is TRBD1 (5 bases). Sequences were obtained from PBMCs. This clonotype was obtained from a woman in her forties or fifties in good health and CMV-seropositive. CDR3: CAWSNRQRSYRKLFF. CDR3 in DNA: TGTGCCTGGAGTAATAGACAGCGATCATATCGGAAACTGTTTTTT.